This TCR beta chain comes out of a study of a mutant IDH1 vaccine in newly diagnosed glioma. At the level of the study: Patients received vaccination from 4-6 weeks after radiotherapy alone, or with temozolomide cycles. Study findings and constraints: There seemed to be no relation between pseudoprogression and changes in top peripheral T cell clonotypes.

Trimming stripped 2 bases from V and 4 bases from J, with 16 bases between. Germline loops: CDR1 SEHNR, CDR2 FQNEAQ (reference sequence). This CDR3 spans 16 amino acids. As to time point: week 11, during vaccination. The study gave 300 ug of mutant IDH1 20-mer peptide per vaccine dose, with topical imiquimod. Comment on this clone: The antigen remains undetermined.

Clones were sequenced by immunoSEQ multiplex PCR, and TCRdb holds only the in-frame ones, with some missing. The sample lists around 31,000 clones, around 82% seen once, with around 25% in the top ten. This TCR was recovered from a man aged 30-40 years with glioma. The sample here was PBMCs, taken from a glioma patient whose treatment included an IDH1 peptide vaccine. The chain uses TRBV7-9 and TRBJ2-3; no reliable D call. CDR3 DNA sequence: TGTGCCAGCAGCTTAATTACTTACGAAATCCCAGATACGCAGTATTTT. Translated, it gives CASSLITYEIPDTQYF.